This T cell receptor beta chain was recorded in a study of shared clonotypes between healthy human individuals (dated by TCRdb to about 2020). Context from the whole study: A couple of women and three men aged 18 to 49 years were included in the cohort. For each donor, CD4 naive and CD4 memory were each run on three plates, CD8 naive on two plates, and CD8 memory on one plate. The study deeply sequenced blood TCR repertoires of about 5 healthy adults to estimate repertoire size and the extent of clonotype sharing between individuals. To increase sequencing depth and limit assay-specific biases, TCR repertoire library preparation and sequencing were carried out by different laboratories using diverse techniques. Leukapheresis yielded between about 0.94 and 9.5 billion PBMCs per donor.

Points on this clone: This clone's antigen is unknown. No quality values exist for individual bases; no much larger clone is one base distant.

Using the deep immunoSEQ assay, TCR CDR3 regions were amplified from genomic DNA by multiplex PCR. For each cell subset, the extracted genomic DNA was distributed evenly across all wells of several immunoSEQ 96-well plates, and each plate served as one replicate. For sorted subsets, roughly 200 ng of genomic DNA, equivalent to 25,000 to 30,000 T cell genomes, went into each replicate PCR. Purified libraries were measured with a Qubit 3.0 fluorometer, size-checked on a Bioanalyzer 2100, and measured again with the KAPA Library Quantification kit. Every immunoSEQ 96-well plate was sequenced on a dedicated single-read 150-cycle Illumina NextSeq 550 flow cell. As for how the authors treated the data: Because the immunoSEQ output included only junctional sequences and no quality scores, the filtering could not be the same as the filtering used for full-length reads. Sequences were annotated with PyIR, a Python wrapper for IgBLAST v1.9, using IMGT germline references to assign V/J genes and CDR3. Reads were filtered out if the reads had weak V/J assignments (E-value above 1e-6), no CDR3, stop codons, out-of-frame junctions, or ambiguous translated residues. A V3J clonotype was defined by an identical inferred V gene, J gene, and CDR3 amino acid sequence. To compute the percentage overlap between repertoires, the number of shared unique clonotypes was divided by the size of the smaller repertoire. RTK rarefaction, the Chao1 estimator, and Recon v2.1 estimates of unobserved clonotypes were used to assess repertoire richness. Generation probabilities for all TCRbeta clonotypes obtained by the gDNA method from a few donors were computed using OLGA. This immuneACCESS table, as held by TCRdb, lists in-frame sequences with V and J called but not all clones. Of the missing ones, under half trace to an unresolved V gene in checked studies; the others have no known cause. For V, J and clone size, that table is used; D and trimming come from the DNA. For this sample there are roughly 650,000 clones; approximately 96% appear just once. The top ten clones comprise roughly 0.1% of the sample.

Counted from cysteine to phenylalanine, this CDR3 has 16 amino acids. Solely the CDR3 DNA is kept, with 48 bases framed from the first base. The germline V gene (reference sequence) yields MNHEY for CDR1 and SMNVEV for CDR2. Unmatched junction bases come to 10, with V trimmed by 3 bases and J by 2 bases. Points the paper makes about the study in general: The genetic and exposure-history diversity represented was limited by the small number of donors. When a few donors were compared, the shared fraction of clonotypes was around 5% for naive CD4, over 3% for naive CD8, roughly 2.3% for memory CD4, and 0.35% to 0.4% for memory CD8. Naive subsets generally had larger estimated clonotype richness than memory subsets. Only blood was sampled, and tissue TCR repertoires likely differ from those in blood. Pairwise subsampling indicated that sequencing depth was expected to affect the degree of clonotype sharing among donors. Rarefaction of sorted-subset datasets indicated incomplete sequencing despite the large sequencing depth. Higher generation probabilities were observed for clonotypes shared by all four sorted-subset donors than for non-shared clonotypes.

For the CD8 naive samples, CD45RO-negative cells were positively selected for CCR7, yielding a CD45RA+CCR7+ population from which TemRA cells were excluded. The donors were healthy, HIV-negative adults who had no recently reported acute infections or vaccinations. Only Caucasian adults living in Nashville, Tennessee, USA were represented among the donors. Blood was collected by leukapheresis, and PBMCs were isolated by Ficoll-Histopaque density gradient centrifugation and then cryopreserved in liquid nitrogen vapor phase. Analytical flow cytometry was used to check the purity and quantity of each magnetically sorted T cell population. Genomic DNA was isolated from each sorted fraction and quantified by UV absorbance on a Nanodrop 2000c.

Rearrangement joined TRBV27 to TRBJ2-7; 7 nucleotides in the junction match TRBD1. What was sequenced was naive CD8+ T cells sorted from blood. This specimen's cell subset or site label, interpreted: CD45RA+CCR7+. The receptor comes from a woman aged 25 to 39 in good health. The nucleotides are TGTGCCAGCAGTTTCTCCCTAGGGGACAGTCCCTACGAGCAGTACTTC. Its protein product is CASSFSLGDSPYEQYF.